This T cell receptor beta chain stems from a study of blood T cell repertoires in COVID-19. About the study: Collection of acute and convalescent COVID-19 samples took place in the United States, Italy and Spain. From T cells, B-cell-depleted T cells, or PBMCs came the material, which was cDNA or gDNA.

Germline V gives CDR1 MGHRA, CDR2 YSYEKL. V was cut by 0 bases and J by 6 bases, with 17 bases left in between. The CDR3 sequence is 17 residues long. In the authors' workflow: Amplified reference gene primers provided the basis for estimating nucleated cell counts. The method was immunoSEQ multiplex PCR; TCRdb's version includes in-frame clones alone and lacks a portion of them. D and trimming were read from the DNA, whereas the V and J calls and clone size are those reported in that table. This sample has 170,000 or so clones, with around 87% found just once. The origin of this receptor is a man aged 35 to 55 with active or convalescent COVID-19. Sequencing used peripheral blood. The rearrangement uses TRBV4-1 and TRBJ1-4; D gene unclear. The DNA for the CDR3 is TGCGCCAGCAGCCAAGAGCGGGGAAGGTCATTAGATGAAAAACTGTTTTTT. Its translation: CASSQERGRSLDEKLFF.